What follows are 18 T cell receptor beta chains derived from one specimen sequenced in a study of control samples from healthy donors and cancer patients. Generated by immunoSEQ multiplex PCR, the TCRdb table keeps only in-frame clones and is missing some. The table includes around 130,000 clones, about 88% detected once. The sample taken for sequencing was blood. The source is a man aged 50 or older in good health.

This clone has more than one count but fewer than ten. This CDR3 reads CASSFQGAQETQYF. The CDR3 DNA is TGTGCCAGCAGCTTCCAGGGGGCGCAGGAGACCCAGTACTTC. This chain joins TRBV5-4 and TRBJ2-5, with 8 nucleotides matching TRBD1. With V trimmed by 2 bases and J by 5 bases, 5 bases remained unmatched. CDR3 size: 14 residues. From germline, CDR1 is SGHNT and CDR2 YYREEE (reference sequence).

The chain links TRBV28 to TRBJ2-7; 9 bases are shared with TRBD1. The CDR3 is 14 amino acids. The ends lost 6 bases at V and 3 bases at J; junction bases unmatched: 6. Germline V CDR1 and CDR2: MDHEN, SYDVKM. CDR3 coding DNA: TGTGCCAGCAGCCCTGGGGGACAGGGCTACGAGCAGTACTTC. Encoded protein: CASSPGGQGYEQYF. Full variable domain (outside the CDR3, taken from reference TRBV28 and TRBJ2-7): DVKVTQSSRYLVKRTGEKVFLECVQDMDHENMFWYRQDPGLGLRLIYFSYDVKMKEKGDIPEGYSVSREKKERFSLILESASTNQTSMYLCASSPGGQGYEQYFGPGTRLTVT.

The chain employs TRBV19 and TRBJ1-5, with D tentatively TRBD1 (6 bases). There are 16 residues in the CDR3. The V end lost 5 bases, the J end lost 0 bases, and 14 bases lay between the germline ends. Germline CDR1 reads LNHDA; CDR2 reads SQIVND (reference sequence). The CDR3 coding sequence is TGTGCCAGTAGTCCAGGACAGTTTTATAGCAATCAGCCCCAGCATTTT. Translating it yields CASSPGQFYSNQPQHF.

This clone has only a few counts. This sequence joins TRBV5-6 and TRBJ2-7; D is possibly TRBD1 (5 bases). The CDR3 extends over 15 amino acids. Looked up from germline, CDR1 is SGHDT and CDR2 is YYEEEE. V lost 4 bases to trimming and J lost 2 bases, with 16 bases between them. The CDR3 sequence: CASSPRRGRAYEQYF. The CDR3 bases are TGTGCCAGCAGCCCCCGAAGGGGTCGGGCCTACGAGCAGTACTTC.

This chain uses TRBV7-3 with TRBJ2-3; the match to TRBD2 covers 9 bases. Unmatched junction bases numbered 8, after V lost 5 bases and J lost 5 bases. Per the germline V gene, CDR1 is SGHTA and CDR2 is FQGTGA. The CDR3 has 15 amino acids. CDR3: CASSDGTSWKDTQYF. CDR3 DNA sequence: TGTGCCAGCAGCGACGGGACTAGCTGGAAAGATACGCAGTATTTT.

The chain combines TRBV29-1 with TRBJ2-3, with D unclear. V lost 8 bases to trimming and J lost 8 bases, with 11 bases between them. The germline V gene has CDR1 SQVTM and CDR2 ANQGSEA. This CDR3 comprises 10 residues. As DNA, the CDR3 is TGCAGCCGAAGGAGAAGTACGCAGTATTTT. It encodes CSRRRSTQYF.

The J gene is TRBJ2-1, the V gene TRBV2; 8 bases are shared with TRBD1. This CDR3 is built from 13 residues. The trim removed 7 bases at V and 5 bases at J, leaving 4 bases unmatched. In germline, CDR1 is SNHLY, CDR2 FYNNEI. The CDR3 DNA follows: TGTGCCAGCATACAGGGGGATAACAATGAGCAGTTCTTC. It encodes CASIQGDNNEQFF.

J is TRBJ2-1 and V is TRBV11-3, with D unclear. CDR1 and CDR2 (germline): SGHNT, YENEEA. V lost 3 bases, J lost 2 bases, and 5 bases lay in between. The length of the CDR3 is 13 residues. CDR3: CASSLTPYNEQFF. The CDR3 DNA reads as TGTGCCAGCAGCTTGACGCCCTACAATGAGCAGTTCTTC.

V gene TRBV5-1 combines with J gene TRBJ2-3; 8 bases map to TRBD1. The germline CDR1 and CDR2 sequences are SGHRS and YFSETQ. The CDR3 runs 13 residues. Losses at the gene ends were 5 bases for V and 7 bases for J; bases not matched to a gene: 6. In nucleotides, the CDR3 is TGCGCCAGCAGTACGGACAGGGTGAATACGCAGTATTTT. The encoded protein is CASSTDRVNTQYF.

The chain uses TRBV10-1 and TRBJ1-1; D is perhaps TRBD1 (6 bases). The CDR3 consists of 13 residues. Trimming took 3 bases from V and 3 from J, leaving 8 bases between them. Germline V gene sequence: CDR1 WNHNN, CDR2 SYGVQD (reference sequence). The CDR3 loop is CASSEGGYTEAFF. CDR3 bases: TGCGCCAGCAGTGAAGGGGGGTACACTGAAGCTTTCTTT.

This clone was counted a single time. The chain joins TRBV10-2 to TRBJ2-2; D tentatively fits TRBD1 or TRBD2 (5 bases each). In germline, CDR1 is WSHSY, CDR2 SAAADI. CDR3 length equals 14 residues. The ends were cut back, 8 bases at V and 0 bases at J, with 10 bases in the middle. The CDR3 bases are TGCGCCAGCGGTCAGGGAGCGAACACCGGGGAGCTGTTTTTT. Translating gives CASGQGANTGELFF.

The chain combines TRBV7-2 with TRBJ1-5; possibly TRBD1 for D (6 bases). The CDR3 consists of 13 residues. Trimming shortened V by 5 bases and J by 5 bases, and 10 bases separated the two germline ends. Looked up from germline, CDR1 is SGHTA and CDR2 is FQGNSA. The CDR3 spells CASSRDMHQPQHF. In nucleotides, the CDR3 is TGTGCCAGCAGCCGGGACATGCATCAGCCCCAGCATTTT. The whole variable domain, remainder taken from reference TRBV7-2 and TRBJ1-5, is GAGVSQSPSNKVTEKGKDVELRCDPISGHTALYWYRQSLGQGLEFLIYFQGNSAPDKSGLPSDRFSAERTGGSVSTLTIQRTQQEDSAVYLCASSRDMHQPQHFGDGTRLSIL.

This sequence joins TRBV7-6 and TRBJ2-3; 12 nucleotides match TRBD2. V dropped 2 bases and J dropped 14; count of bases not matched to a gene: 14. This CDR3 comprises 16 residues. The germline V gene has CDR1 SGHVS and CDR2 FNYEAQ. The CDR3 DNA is TGTGCCAGCAGCTTAAAGTCTAGCGGGGGGGCCAAAAATCCGTATTTT. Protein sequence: CASSLKSSGGAKNPYF. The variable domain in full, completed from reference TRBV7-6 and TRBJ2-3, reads GAGVSQSPRYKVTKRGQDVALRCDPISGHVSLYWYRQALGQGPEFLTYFNYEAQQDKSGLPNDRFSAERPEGSISTLTIQRTEQRDSAMYRCASSLKSSGGAKNPYFGPGTRLTVL.

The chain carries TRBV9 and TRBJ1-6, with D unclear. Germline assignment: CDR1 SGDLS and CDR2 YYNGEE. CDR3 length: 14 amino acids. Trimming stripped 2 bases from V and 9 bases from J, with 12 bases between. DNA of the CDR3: TGTGCCAGCAGCGTTGCCGTCGACATTTCACCCCTCCACTTT. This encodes CASSVAVDISPLHF.

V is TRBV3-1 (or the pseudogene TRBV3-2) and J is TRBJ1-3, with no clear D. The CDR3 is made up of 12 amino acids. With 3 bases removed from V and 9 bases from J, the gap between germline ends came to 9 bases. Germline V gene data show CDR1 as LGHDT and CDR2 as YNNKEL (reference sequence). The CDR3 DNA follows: TGTGCCAGCAGCCAGCGGGAGGGCACCATATATTTT. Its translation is CASSQREGTIYF.

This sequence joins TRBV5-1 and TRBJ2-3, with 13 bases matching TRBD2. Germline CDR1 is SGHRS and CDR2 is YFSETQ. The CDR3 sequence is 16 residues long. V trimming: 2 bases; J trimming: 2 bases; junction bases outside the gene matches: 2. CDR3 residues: CASSLLAGGDTDTQYF. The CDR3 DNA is TGCGCCAGCAGCTTACTAGCGGGGGGGGACACAGATACGCAGTATTTT.

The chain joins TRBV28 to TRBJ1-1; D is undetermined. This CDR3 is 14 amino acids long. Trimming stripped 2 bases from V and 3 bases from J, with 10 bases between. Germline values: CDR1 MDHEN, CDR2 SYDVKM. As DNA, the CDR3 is TGTGCCAGCAGTTTAAGGAGATTCGACACTGAAGCTTTCTTT. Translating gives CASSLRRFDTEAFF.

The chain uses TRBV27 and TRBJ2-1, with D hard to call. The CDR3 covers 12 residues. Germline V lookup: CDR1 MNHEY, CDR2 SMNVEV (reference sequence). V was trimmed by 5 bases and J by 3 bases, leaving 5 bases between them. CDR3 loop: CASSLSYNEQFF. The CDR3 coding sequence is TGTGCCAGCAGTCTAAGCTACAATGAGCAGTTCTTC.